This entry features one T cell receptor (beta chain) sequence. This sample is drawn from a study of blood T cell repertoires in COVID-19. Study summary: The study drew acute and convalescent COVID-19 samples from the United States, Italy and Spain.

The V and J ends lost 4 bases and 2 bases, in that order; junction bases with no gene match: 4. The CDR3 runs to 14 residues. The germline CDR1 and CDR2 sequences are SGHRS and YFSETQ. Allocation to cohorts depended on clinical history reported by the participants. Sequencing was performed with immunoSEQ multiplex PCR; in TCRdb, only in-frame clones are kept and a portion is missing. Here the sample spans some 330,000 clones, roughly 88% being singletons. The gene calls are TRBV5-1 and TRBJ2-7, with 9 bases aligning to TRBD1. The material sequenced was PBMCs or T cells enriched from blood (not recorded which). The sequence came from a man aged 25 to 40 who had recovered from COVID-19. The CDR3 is CASSADRGTYEQYF. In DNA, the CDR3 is TGCGCCAGCAGCGCGGACAGGGGCACCTACGAGCAGTACTTC. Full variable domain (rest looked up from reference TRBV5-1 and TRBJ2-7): KAGVTQTPRYLIKTRGQQVTLSCSPISGHRSVSWYQQTPGQGLQFLFEYFSETQRNKGNFPGRFSGRQFSNSRSEMNVSTLELGDSALYLCASSADRGTYEQYFGPGTRLTVT.